This T cell receptor (beta chain) was profiled in a study of CD8+ T cells in alopecia areata. cDNA reverse transcribed from extracted RNA served as the sequencing template. TCRdb's copy holds only in-frame clones and misses some; the assay was immunoSEQ multiplex PCR. The top ten hold 20% to 25% of the sample, which has 90,000 to 130,000 clones, 45% to 70% seen once. The authors sorted CD4+ and CD8+ T cells from PBMCs. Points from the study as a whole: Among patients, TCR sharing was less clear than in mice, a difference possibly due in part to HLA diversity in the patient population. Compared with normal scalp, lesional scalp had higher clonality and more expanded CD8+ clones.

With respect to this clone: Its antigen remains unidentified.

The sequence came from a human donor in good health. Specimen: CD8+ T cells sorted from blood.

The CDR3, as DNA: TGTGCCAGCAGTCCCTGGACAGGCCAAGAGACCCAGTACTTC. Its protein is CASSPWTGQETQYF. The chain combines TRBV28 with TRBJ2-5; 7 positions agree with TRBD1. The junction had 4 bases not matched to a gene; V was cut back by 5 bases and J by 1 base. The CDR3 contains 14 residues. CDR1 is MDHEN and CDR2 is SYDVKM in the germline V gene. Full variable domain (rest looked up from reference TRBV28 and TRBJ2-5): DVKVTQSSRYLVKRTGEKVFLECVQDMDHENMFWYRQDPGLGLRLIYFSYDVKMKEKGDIPEGYSVSREKKERFSLILESASTNQTSMYLCASSPWTGQETQYFGPGTRLLVL.